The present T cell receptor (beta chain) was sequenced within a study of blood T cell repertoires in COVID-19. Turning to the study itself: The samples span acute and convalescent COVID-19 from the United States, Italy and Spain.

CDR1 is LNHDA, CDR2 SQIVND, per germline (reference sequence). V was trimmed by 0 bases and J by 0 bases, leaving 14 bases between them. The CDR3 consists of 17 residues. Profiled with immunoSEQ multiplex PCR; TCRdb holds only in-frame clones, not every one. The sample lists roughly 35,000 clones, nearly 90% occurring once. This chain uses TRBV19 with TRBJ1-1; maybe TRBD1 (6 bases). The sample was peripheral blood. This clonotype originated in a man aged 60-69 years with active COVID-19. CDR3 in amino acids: CASSIEIQGSLNTEAFF. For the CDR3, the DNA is TGTGCCAGTAGTATAGAGATACAGGGTAGCTTGAACACTGAAGCTTTCTTT.